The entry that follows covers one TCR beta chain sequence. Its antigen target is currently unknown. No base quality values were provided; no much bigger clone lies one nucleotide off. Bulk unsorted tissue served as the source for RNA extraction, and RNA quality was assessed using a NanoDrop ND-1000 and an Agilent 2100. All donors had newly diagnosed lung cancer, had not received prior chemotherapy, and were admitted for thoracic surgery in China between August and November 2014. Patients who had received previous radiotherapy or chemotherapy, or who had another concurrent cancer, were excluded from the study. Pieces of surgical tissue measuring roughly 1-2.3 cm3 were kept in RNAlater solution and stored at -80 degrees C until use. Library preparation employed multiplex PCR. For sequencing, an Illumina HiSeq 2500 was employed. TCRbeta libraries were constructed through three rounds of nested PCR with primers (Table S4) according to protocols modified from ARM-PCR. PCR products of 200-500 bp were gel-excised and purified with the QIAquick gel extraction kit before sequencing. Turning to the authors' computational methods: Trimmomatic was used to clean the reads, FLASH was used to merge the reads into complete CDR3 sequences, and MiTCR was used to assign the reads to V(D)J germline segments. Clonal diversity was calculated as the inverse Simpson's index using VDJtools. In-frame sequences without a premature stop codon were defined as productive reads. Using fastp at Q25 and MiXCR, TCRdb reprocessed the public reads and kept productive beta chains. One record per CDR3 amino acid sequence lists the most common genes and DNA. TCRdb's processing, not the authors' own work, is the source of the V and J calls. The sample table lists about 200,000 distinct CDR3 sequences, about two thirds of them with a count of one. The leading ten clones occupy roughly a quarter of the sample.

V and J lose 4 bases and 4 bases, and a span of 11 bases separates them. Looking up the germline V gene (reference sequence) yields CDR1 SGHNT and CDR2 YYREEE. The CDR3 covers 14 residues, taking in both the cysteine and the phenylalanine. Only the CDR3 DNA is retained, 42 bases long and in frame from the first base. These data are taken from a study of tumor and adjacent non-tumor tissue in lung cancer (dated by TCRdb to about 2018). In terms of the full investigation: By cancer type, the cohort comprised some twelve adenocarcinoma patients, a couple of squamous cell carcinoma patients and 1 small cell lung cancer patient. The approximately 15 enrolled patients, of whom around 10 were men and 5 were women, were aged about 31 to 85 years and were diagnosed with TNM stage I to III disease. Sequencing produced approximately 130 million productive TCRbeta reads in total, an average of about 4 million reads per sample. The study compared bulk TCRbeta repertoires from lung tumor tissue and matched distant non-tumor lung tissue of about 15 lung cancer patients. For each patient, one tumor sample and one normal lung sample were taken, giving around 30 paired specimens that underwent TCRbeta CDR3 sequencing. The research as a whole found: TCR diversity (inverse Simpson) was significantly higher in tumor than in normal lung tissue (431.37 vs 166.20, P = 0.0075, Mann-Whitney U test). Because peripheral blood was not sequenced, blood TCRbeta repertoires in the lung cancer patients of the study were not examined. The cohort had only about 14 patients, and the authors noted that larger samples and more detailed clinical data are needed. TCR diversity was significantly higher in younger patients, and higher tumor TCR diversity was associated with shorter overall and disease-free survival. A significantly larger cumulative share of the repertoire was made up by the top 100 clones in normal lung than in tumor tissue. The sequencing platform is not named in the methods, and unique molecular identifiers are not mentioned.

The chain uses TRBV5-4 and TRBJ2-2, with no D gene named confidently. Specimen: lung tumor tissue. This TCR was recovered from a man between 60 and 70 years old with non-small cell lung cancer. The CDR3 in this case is CASSPISATGELFF. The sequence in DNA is TGTGCCAGCAGCCCGATTAGTGCCACCGGGGAGCTGTTTTTT. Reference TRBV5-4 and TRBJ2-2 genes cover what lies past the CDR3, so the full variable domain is ETGVTQSPTHLIKTRGQQVTLRCSSQSGHNTVSWYQQALGQGPQFIFQYYREEENGRGNFPPRFSGLQFPNYSSELNVNALELDDSALYLCASSPISATGELFFGEGSRLTVL.